Below, one T cell receptor beta chain is given with its context. As yet, its antigen is unknown. The sample comes from a study of OX40 agonist ivuxolimab in advanced cancers. In the study overall: Patients were dosed intravenously with ivuxolimab at 0.01 to 10 mg/kg every 2 weeks. One hepatocellular carcinoma and two cutaneous melanoma patients partially responded.

The study's findings and limits: Partial responders receiving 0.1-3.0 mg/kg showed among the lowest clonal expansion.

Blood sampling was done at baseline, cycle 4 day 1, and cycle 7 day 1. V lost 4 bases to trimming and J lost 2 bases, with 9 bases between them. Germline CDR1 SQVTM, CDR2 ANQGSEA. The CDR3 is 13 residues long. This table comes from immunoSEQ multiplex PCR, and its TCRdb copy is limited to in-frame clones, with some not included. In the table there are 95,000 to 150,000 clones, about 94% of which are singletons. The TCR sequence derives from an adult with an advanced solid tumor such as melanoma, head and neck, liver or kidney cancer. This sequence joins TRBV29-1 and TRBJ1-3; possibly TRBD1 for D (6 bases). The sequenced sample was CD4+ or CD8+ T cells sorted from blood, obtained in a trial of the OX40 agonist ivuxolimab. The CDR3 reads CSVGGGPGNTIYF. CDR3 coding DNA: TGCAGCGTTGGAGGGGGGCCTGGAAACACCATATATTTT.